This entry is about one T cell receptor beta chain. After extraction with the RNeasy kit, roughly 0.45 to 1 ug of the RNA was reverse transcribed using random hexamers. TCRdb itself ran the immunoSEQ multiplex PCR reads through MiXCR, one entry per CDR3 protein. The sample includes about 140,000 distinct CDR3 sequences, over 85% of them seen just once. This entry belongs to a study of CD8 T cells in Susac syndrome. Sequencing input: CD8+ T cells from PBMCs. This clonotype was sampled from a human donor in good health.

The CDR3 DNA reads TGTGCCTGGAGTGTATCCCATAACAATGAGCAGTTCTTC. Amino acids: CAWSVSHNNEQFF. The chain links TRBV30 to TRBJ2-1; D not resolved. The CDR3 length is 13 residues. V dropped 0 bases and J dropped 5 bases, with 8 bases sitting between them. CDR1 is GTSNPN and CDR2 is SVGIG in the germline V gene (reference sequence).